The source of this TCR beta chain is a study of CD8+ T cells in alopecia areata. It was from alopecia areata patients that lesional scalp punch biopsies and peripheral blood were collected. Trimming removed 5 bases from V and 4 bases from J, with 5 bases in between. The CDR3 runs to 11 residues. Germline V CDR1 and CDR2: MNHEY, SMNVEV (reference sequence). Comment on this clone: Other nucleotide sequences from this sample produce the same CDR3.

Extracted RNA was reverse transcribed, and the resulting cDNA served as sequencing template. Assay: immunoSEQ multiplex PCR; the TCRdb copy retains only in-frame clones and omits some. In the table there are 100,000 to 150,000 clones, around 50% of which are singletons. This TCR was sampled from a human donor with alopecia areata. Sequenced sample: NKG2D-low CD8+ T cells sorted from blood. This sequence joins TRBV27 and TRBJ1-1; D unclear. This CDR3 is CASSEGTEAFF. The CDR3 coding sequence is TGTGCCAGCAGTGAGGGCACTGAAGCTTTCTTT.